The 31 T cell receptor beta chains given below trace back to one sample, sequenced in a study of T cell repertoires in aging, cancer and after chemotherapy (dated by TCRdb to between 2018 and 2021). Genomic DNA extracted from peripheral blood, rather than sorted cells or RNA, was used as the source for amplification of TCR beta rearrangements. TCRdb records Illumina MiSeq as the sequencer. Multiplex touch-down PCR with a mixed TRB-A/B primer pool was used to amplify rearranged TRB sequences covering the V, D and J segments. TCRdb reanalyzed the raw reads on its own, using fastp at Q25 for trimming and MiXCR for clone calling, and kept in-frame beta chains. Merged by CDR3 protein, the rows form single entries marked with the most common genes and DNA. This sample gives 850 to 950 distinct CDR3 sequences in total; around three fifths of them show up just once. The ten largest clones add up to over 25% of the sample.

The sample comprised blood. The source is a human donor with a solid tumor.

This sequence joins TRBV6-2 or TRBV6-3 and TRBJ2-5; 15 bases agree with TRBD2. J lost 4 bases, V lost 2 bases, and 8 bases had no gene match. The CDR3 is made up of 18 amino acids. In germline, CDR1 is MNHEY, CDR2 SVGEGT. CDR3 in amino acids: CASSYEPWTSGGGETQYF. The DNA for the CDR3 is TGTGCCAGCAGTTACGAACCCTGGACTAGCGGGGGGGGAGAGACCCAGTACTTC.

The chain combines TRBV6-5 with TRBJ2-3; TRBD1 matches 9 bases. Trimming removed 2 bases from V and 5 bases from J; junction bases left unmatched: 2. CDR3 size: 14 residues. Germline assignment: CDR1 MNHEY and CDR2 SVGAGI. The CDR3 nucleotides are TGTGCCAGCAGTTACCGACAGGGGGGAGATACGCAGTATTTT. Its protein product is CASSYRQGGDTQYF.

The chain recombines TRBV12-3 or TRBV12-4 with TRBJ2-3; 9 bases map to TRBD2. V lost 6 bases to trimming and J lost 5 bases; unmatched junction nucleotides: 9. CDR3 length equals 15 residues. This chain's CDR3 is CASRLRAGGVDTQYF. CDR3 nucleotides: TGTGCCAGCAGGTTGAGGGCGGGGGGGGTAGATACGCAGTATTTT.

The chain carries TRBV5-1 and TRBJ1-2; TRBD1 agrees at 8 bases. The CDR3 spans 16 residues. The germline V gene encodes CDR1 SGHRS and CDR2 YFSETQ. V lost 0 bases to trimming and J lost 8 bases; unmatched junction nucleotides: 12. Here the CDR3 reads CASSLGTGSISEGYTF. The CDR3 bases are TGCGCCAGCAGCTTGGGGACAGGGAGCATTTCGGAAGGCTACACCTTC. Using reference TRBV5-1 and TRBJ1-2 for the parts outside the CDR3, the full variable domain is KAGVTQTPRYLIKTRGQQVTLSCSPISGHRSVSWYQQTPGQGLQFLFEYFSETQRNKGNFPGRFSGRQFSNSRSEMNVSTLELGDSALYLCASSLGTGSISEGYTFGSGTRLTVV.

The gene calls are TRBV6-5 and TRBJ2-3; D is ambiguous. CDR1 and CDR2 from the germline V gene are MNHEY and SVGAGI. Trimming took 8 bases from V and 0 from J, leaving 12 bases between them. This CDR3 is built from 14 residues. CDR3 sequence reads: CASVWAASTDTQYF. CDR3 sequence (DNA): TGTGCCAGCGTGTGGGCGGCTAGCACAGATACGCAGTATTTT.

The J gene is TRBJ2-1, the V gene TRBV5-1; no reliable D call. The germline V and J ends were trimmed by 4 bases and 1 base, with 21 bases remaining between them. Germline-derived CDR1 and CDR2 are SGHRS and YFSETQ. This CDR3 has 18 residues. DNA for the CDR3: TGCGCCAGCAGCCCCCTGCTGGGGTGGGTCAGGTCCTACAATGAGCAGTTCTTC. Translating gives CASSPLLGWVRSYNEQFF.

The genes are TRBV19 and TRBJ1-3; 9 bases are shared with TRBD1. This CDR3 is 15 amino acids long. Germline values: CDR1 LNHDA, CDR2 SQIVND (reference sequence). V was pared by 7 bases and J by 3 bases, with 7 bases of the junction left unmatched. CDR3 sequence: CASTTGQGFGNTIYF. The CDR3 bases are TGTGCCAGTACCACGGGACAGGGATTTGGAAACACCATATATTTT.

This rearrangement joins TRBV6-1 to TRBJ1-5, with TRBD1 matching over 9 bases. This CDR3 is built from 14 residues. With V trimmed by 6 bases and J by 3 bases, 3 bases remained unmatched. Germline V gene lookup returns CDR1 MNHNS and CDR2 SASEGT. The CDR3 protein is CASRGTGFNQPQHF. For the CDR3, the DNA is TGTGCCAGCAGGGGGACAGGGTTCAATCAGCCCCAGCATTTT.

This rearrangement joins TRBV6-1 to TRBJ2-7; D possibly corresponds to TRBD1 (6 bases). This CDR3 spans 15 amino acids. Germline-derived CDR1 and CDR2 are MNHNS and SASEGT. Trimming removed 1 base at V and 2 bases at J, with 12 bases between. The DNA for the CDR3 is TGTGCCAGCAGTGAAGAGGACAGCGGAACCTACGAGCAGTACTTC. This sequence encodes CASSEEDSGTYEQYF.

This sequence joins TRBV30 and TRBJ1-4; D gene unclear. Trimming took 1 base from V and 0 from J, leaving 0 bases between them. Germline V gives CDR1 GTSNPN, CDR2 SVGIG (reference sequence). The CDR3 runs 12 residues. The CDR3 DNA follows: TGTGCCTGGAGTGCAACTAATGAAAAACTGTTTTTT. The encoded protein is CAWSATNEKLFF.

The chain links TRBV7-6 to TRBJ2-5; 7 nucleotides agree with TRBD1. V shed 1 base, J shed 8 bases, and the junction held 7 bases outside the gene matches. This CDR3 contains 14 residues. The germline gives CDR1 SGHVS, CDR2 FNYEAQ. The DNA of the CDR3 is TGTGCCAGCAGCTTAGAGGGGGCCCTCGATACCCAGTACTTC. This sequence encodes CASSLEGALDTQYF.

This chain uses TRBV20-1 with TRBJ2-7; D call uncertain. The CDR3 spans 13 residues. The V gene lost 3 bases and the J gene lost 3 bases, with 12 bases spanning the gap. From germline, CDR1 is DFQATT and CDR2 SNEGSKA (reference sequence). This chain's CDR3 is CSASPYVGYEQYF. CDR3 in DNA: TGCAGTGCTAGCCCGTATGTGGGCTACGAGCAGTACTTC.

J is TRBJ1-4 and V is TRBV6-5; D gene uncertain. Trimming took 5 bases from V and 14 from J, leaving 18 bases between them. Germline values: CDR1 MNHEY, CDR2 SVGAGI. This CDR3 contains 13 residues. As DNA, the CDR3 is TGTGCCAGCAGTCCGAACCAGGACCCGAGGCTGTTTTTT. This sequence encodes CASSPNQDPRLFF.

The CDR3 nucleotides read TGTGCCAGCAGGCGGCGGGATGGGGCCAACGTCCTGACTTTC. It codes for CASRRRDGANVLTF. This chain connects TRBV12-3 or TRBV12-4 to TRBJ2-6, with D possibly TRBD2 on 6 matching bases. Trimming stripped 6 bases from V and 3 bases from J, with 9 bases between. The CDR3 totals 14 residues.

The rearrangement uses TRBV7-3 and TRBJ2-5; 7 bases fit TRBD2. The CDR3 runs 13 residues. In germline, CDR1 is SGHTA, CDR2 FQGTGA. V trimming: 3 bases; J trimming: 4 bases; junction bases outside the gene matches: 2. CDR3 loop: CASSFREGETQYF. The CDR3 region has the DNA TGTGCCAGCAGCTTCAGGGAGGGAGAGACCCAGTACTTC. Looking up the rest from reference TRBV7-3 and TRBJ2-5 gives the full variable domain: GAGVSQTPSNKVTEKGKYVELRCDPISGHTALYWYRQSLGQGPEFLIYFQGTGAADDSGLPNDRFFAVRPEGSVSTLKIQRTERGDSAVYLCASSFREGETQYFGPGTRLLVL.

The chain recombines TRBV12-3 or TRBV12-4 with TRBJ1-2, with TRBD1 identical over 8 bases. V dropped 6 bases and J dropped 5; count of bases not matched to a gene: 5. The CDR3 extends over 13 amino acids. CDR3 protein: CASRGQDLYGYTF. DNA of the CDR3: TGTGCCAGCAGGGGACAGGACCTTTATGGCTACACCTTC.

This clonotype was detected only once. The chain couples TRBV5-5 to TRBJ2-5; tentative D call: TRBD2 (6 bases). CDR3 size: 15 residues. Germline CDR1 and CDR2: SGHKS and YYEKEE (reference sequence). Trimming took 4 bases from V and 0 from J, leaving 13 bases between them. CDR3 sequence reads: CASSPIAEYQETQYF. The DNA of the CDR3 is TGTGCCAGCAGCCCAATAGCGGAGTACCAAGAGACCCAGTACTTC.

This clonotype was observed a single time. The chain recombines TRBV28 with TRBJ2-2; D is unclear. V was trimmed by 11 bases and J by 7 bases, leaving 20 bases between them. This CDR3 comprises 14 residues. Germline loops: CDR1 MDHEN, CDR2 SYDVKM. The CDR3 bases are TGTGCCGGCAACCGGGCTAGTAATGTCGGGGAGCTGTTTTTT. Amino acid sequence: CAGNRASNVGELFF.

This clonotype was seen more than once but under ten times. The chain employs TRBV7-2 and TRBJ2-7; a weak D match, TRBD1 (7 bases). The CDR3 runs 17 residues. V lost 3 bases, J lost 3 bases, and 21 bases lay in between. Per germline, CDR1 SGHTA and CDR2 FQGNSA. The DNA of the CDR3 is TGTGCCAGCAGCTTCTTACGAGGAGGGGGCAGGAGCTACGAGCAGTACTTC. Protein product: CASSFLRGGGRSYEQYF.

The rearrangement links TRBV6-5 to TRBJ1-5; possible D gene TRBD1, 6 bases. V was pared by 5 bases and J by 7 bases, with 18 bases between. The CDR3 runs 15 residues. CDR1 and CDR2 from the germline V gene are MNHEY and SVGAGI. The CDR3 region has the DNA TGTGCCAGCAGTGAATTGACGGGGGCGAAGCAGCCCCAGCATTTT. This sequence encodes CASSELTGAKQPQHF.

The V and J genes are TRBV20-1 and TRBJ1-5; D is perhaps TRBD1 (5 bases). Germline values: CDR1 DFQATT, CDR2 SNEGSKA (reference sequence). Trimming removed 5 bases from V and 5 bases from J, with 13 bases in between. The CDR3 contains 13 residues. The CDR3, as DNA: TGCAGTGCTGACCGGGACGGATATCAGCCCCAGCATTTT. Amino acids: CSADRDGYQPQHF.

The chain uses TRBV5-6 and TRBJ2-6, with a weak D call TRBD1 (6 bases). The V gene lost 2 bases and the J gene lost 1 base, with 19 bases spanning the gap. Germline loops: CDR1 SGHDT, CDR2 YYEEEE. The CDR3 contains 19 residues. DNA for the CDR3: TGTGCCAGCAGCTTACAGGGTACCGGGGCCCCATCTGGGGCCAACGTCCTGACTTTC. Its translation: CASSLQGTGAPSGANVLTF.

The V call is TRBV5-1, the J call TRBJ1-2; TRBD1 agrees at 8 bases. With 4 bases clipped from V and 2 bases from J, the junction kept 10 bases outside the gene matches. The CDR3 has 16 residues. Germline V gives CDR1 SGHRS, CDR2 YFSETQ. The CDR3 loop is CASSVPTGEGNYGYTF. CDR3 nucleotide sequence: TGCGCCAGCAGCGTGCCGACAGGGGAGGGGAACTATGGCTACACCTTC.

V gene TRBV19 combines with J gene TRBJ1-6; D is possibly TRBD1 (5 bases). The germline CDR1 and CDR2 sequences are LNHDA and SQIVND (reference sequence). There are 16 residues in the CDR3. Trimming stripped 1 base from V and 6 bases from J, with 13 bases between. CDR3 protein: CASSIVPRGTNSPLHF. CDR3 DNA sequence: TGTGCCAGTAGTATAGTACCGAGGGGTACTAATTCACCCCTCCACTTT.

This clonotype has just a few counts. This rearrangement joins TRBV6-5 to TRBJ2-1; 9 bases fit TRBD2. Per the germline V gene, CDR1 is MNHEY and CDR2 is SVGAGI. Germline trimming cut 7 bases from V and 5 bases from J; bases unmatched to any gene: 12. CDR3 length equals 16 residues. The CDR3 coding sequence is TGTGCCAGCATCTCAGGGGGGCTAGCGGGGAACAATGAGCAGTTCTTC. It specifies CASISGGLAGNNEQFF.

CDR3 region: CASPGPNSYEQYF. The CDR3 DNA follows: TGTGCCAGCCCAGGACCCAACTCCTACGAGCAGTACTTC. V is TRBV6-1 and J is TRBJ2-7, with unresolved D. Looked up from germline, CDR1 is MNHNS and CDR2 is SASEGT. Trimming took off 8 bases at V and 0 bases at J, with 11 bases between the two ends. The CDR3 contains 13 residues.

The J gene is TRBJ2-3, the V gene TRBV27; D perhaps matches TRBD1 (5 bases). Germline CDR1 reads MNHEY; CDR2 reads SMNVEV (reference sequence). The CDR3 loop spans 14 amino acids. With 3 bases removed from V and 4 bases from J, the gap between germline ends came to 11 bases. DNA of the CDR3: TGTGCCAGCAGTTTTACCAGGGTGGCAGATACGCAGTATTTT. It specifies CASSFTRVADTQYF.

CDR3 sequence: CASSPTGTDNQPQHF. The CDR3 DNA sequence: TGTGCCAGCAGCCCAACCGGGACAGACAATCAGCCCCAGCATTTT. The rearrangement joins TRBV7-2 to TRBJ1-5; 7 bases fit TRBD1. The germline gives CDR1 SGHTA, CDR2 FQGNSA. V dropped 5 bases and J dropped 3; count of bases not matched to a gene: 7. This CDR3 region has 15 residues.

V and J are TRBV6-5 and TRBJ1-5; TRBD1 matches at 8 bases. This CDR3 contains 15 residues. Germline V gives CDR1 MNHEY, CDR2 SVGAGI. Trimming at V came to 0 bases and at J to 7 bases, leaving 5 bases not matched to a gene. DNA for the CDR3: TGTGCCAGCAGTTACTCGGCAGGGGGCGGGCAGCCCCAGCATTTT. Translation gives CASSYSAGGGQPQHF.

The chain couples TRBV5-1 to TRBJ2-7, with 7 bases identical to TRBD1. V gave up 1 base and J gave up 1 base; unmatched junction bases: 14. Germline V gene sequence: CDR1 SGHRS, CDR2 YFSETQ. The CDR3 extends over 18 amino acids. The CDR3 region is CASSLRDPRQGPSYEQYF. CDR3 coding DNA: TGCGCCAGCAGCTTGCGAGACCCCCGACAGGGCCCATCCTACGAGCAGTACTTC.

This clonotype has only a few counts. The chain carries TRBV30 and TRBJ2-1, with TRBD2 matching over 10 bases. Germline CDR1 GTSNPN, CDR2 SVGIG (reference sequence). CDR3 size: 14 residues. With 6 bases clipped from V and 7 bases from J, the junction kept 9 bases outside the gene matches. DNA for the CDR3: TGTGCCTGCAGCGGGGGGGCCATTGGAAATGAGCAGTTCTTC. Amino acids: CACSGGAIGNEQFF. Supplemented by reference TRBV30 and TRBJ2-1, the full variable domain reads SQTIHQWPATLVQPVGSPLSLECTVEGTSNPNLYWYRQAAGRGLQLLFYSVGIGQISSEVPQNLSASRPQDRQFILSSKKLLLSDSGFYLCACSGGAIGNEQFFGPGTRLTVL.